Each of the 18 T cell receptor beta chains below was sequenced from the same sample in a study of cytomegalovirus exposure and HLA in healthy donors. Researchers ran the PCR with 60 Vbeta and 13 Jbeta primers. Clones were read by immunoSEQ multiplex PCR, and TCRdb kept only the in-frame ones, dropping some. The sample holds 100,000 to 150,000 clones, more than 80% seen once. Sequencing was performed on PBMCs. All receptors derive from a woman between 40 and 50 years old in good health and CMV-seropositive.

This clone has only a few counts. V and J are TRBV7-3 and TRBJ2-5; 9 positions agree with TRBD2. The germline gives CDR1 SGHTA, CDR2 FQGTGA. This CDR3 has 15 residues. V trimming: 1 base; J trimming: 5 bases; junction bases outside the gene matches: 5. The DNA of the CDR3 is TGTGCCAGCAGCTTAAATAGCGGGAGTTGGGAGACCCAGTACTTC. Residues: CASSLNSGSWETQYF.

The chain recombines TRBV5-1 with TRBJ1-5, with D unclear. Germline CDR1 is SGHRS and CDR2 is YFSETQ. This CDR3 comprises 15 residues. V lost 0 bases and J 4 bases, leaving 11 bases between the germline ends. The CDR3 here is CASSLESGGNQPQHF. The CDR3 region has the DNA TGCGCCAGCAGCTTGGAAAGCGGAGGGAATCAGCCCCAGCATTTT.

This chain connects TRBV7-3 to TRBJ1-1, with D perhaps TRBD1 (5 bases). The CDR3 consists of 14 residues. CDR1 is SGHTA, CDR2 FQGTGA, per germline. V lost 2 bases to trimming and J lost 3 bases, with 10 bases between them. CDR3: CASSLGWGDTEAFF. CDR3 coding DNA: TGTGCCAGCAGCTTAGGGTGGGGGGACACTGAAGCTTTCTTT.

V is TRBV10-3 and J is TRBJ2-1; 10 nucleotides agree with TRBD2. The V gene end was trimmed by 3 bases and the J gene end by 5 bases; junction bases not matched to a gene: 4. The CDR3 spans 15 residues. Germline V gene data show CDR1 as ENHRY and CDR2 as SYGVKD. CDR3 sequence (DNA): TGTGCCATCAGTGAAACTAGCGGGGCCCACAATGAGCAGTTCTTC. Translation: CAISETSGAHNEQFF.

This chain connects TRBV9 to TRBJ1-2; no clear D gene. The CDR3 runs 13 residues. Germline CDR1 is SGDLS and CDR2 is YYNGEE. V was clipped by 0 bases and J by 1 base, with 4 bases between them. CDR3 sequence reads: CASSVVGNYGYTF. The CDR3 nucleotides are TGTGCCAGCAGCGTAGTCGGTAACTATGGCTACACCTTC.

The rearrangement joins TRBV5-4 to TRBJ2-3; D is possibly TRBD2 (6 bases). V was trimmed by 6 bases and J by 6 bases, leaving 14 bases between them. Germline V gene data show CDR1 as SGHNT and CDR2 as YYREEE (reference sequence). This CDR3 has 13 amino acids. The CDR3 region is CASNLAGSDTQYF. The CDR3 region has the DNA TGTGCCAGCAACCTGGCGGGGTCGGATACGCAGTATTTT. Together with reference TRBV5-4 and TRBJ2-3, the CDR3 gives the full variable domain: ETGVTQSPTHLIKTRGQQVTLRCSSQSGHNTVSWYQQALGQGPQFIFQYYREEENGRGNFPPRFSGLQFPNYSSELNVNALELDDSALYLCASNLAGSDTQYFGPGTRLTVL.

The chain recombines TRBV27 with TRBJ2-7, with D maybe TRBD1 (6 bases). The CDR3 is made up of 14 amino acids. With 4 bases removed from V and 3 bases from J, the gap between germline ends came to 13 bases. Germline CDR1 reads MNHEY; CDR2 reads SMNVEV (reference sequence). CDR3 in DNA: TGTGCCAGCAGTTCTCCGGGACACCTCTACGAGCAGTACTTC. This gives the protein CASSSPGHLYEQYF.

V usage is TRBV28 and J usage is TRBJ1-5, with D maybe TRBD1 (5 bases). V lost 5 bases and J lost 3, with 8 bases in between. The germline V gene encodes CDR1 MDHEN and CDR2 SYDVKM. This CDR3 spans 13 amino acids. The CDR3 region has the DNA TGTGCCAGCAGTCAGGGAATCAATCAGCCCCAGCATTTT. Amino acid sequence: CASSQGINQPQHF.

The gene calls are TRBV6-1 and TRBJ2-1, with TRBD2 matching over 8 bases. V trimming: 7 bases; J trimming: 5 bases; junction bases outside the gene matches: 10. The CDR3 has 15 residues. The germline CDR1 and CDR2 sequences are MNHNS and SASEGT. CDR3 region: CASTAGRAANNEQFF. The CDR3 nucleotides are TGTGCCAGCACTGCCGGGAGGGCCGCGAACAATGAGCAGTTCTTC.

This chain uses TRBV19 with TRBJ2-2; tentatively, D is TRBD2 (6 bases). The CDR3 is made up of 15 amino acids. Per the germline V gene, CDR1 is LNHDA and CDR2 is SQIVND (reference sequence). V lost 5 bases and J lost 4, with 14 bases in between. The CDR3 loop reads CASSATGLSTGELFF. The CDR3 region has the DNA TGTGCCAGTAGTGCGACGGGACTCTCCACCGGGGAGCTGTTTTTT.

This clone was recorded once. The chain joins TRBV18 to TRBJ2-1; TRBD2 matches 9 bases. This CDR3 comprises 16 residues. J was trimmed by 5 bases and V by 3 bases; bases with no gene match: 8. CDR1 and CDR2 (germline): KGHSH, LQKENI. The CDR3 sequence is CASSPQREATNNEQFF. DNA for the CDR3: TGTGCCAGCTCACCGCAGCGGGAGGCCACCAACAATGAGCAGTTCTTC.

This chain links TRBV28 with TRBJ2-1; D not certain. CDR1 and CDR2 from the germline V gene are MDHEN and SYDVKM. The CDR3 runs to 16 residues. V gave up 0 bases and J gave up 6 bases, with 15 bases separating them. Written as DNA, the CDR3 is TGTGCCAGCAGTTTATGGGCCAGCGAGTTCTTCAATGAGCAGTTCTTC. This translates into CASSLWASEFFNEQFF.

The chain carries TRBV5-1 and TRBJ1-3; unclear D gene. The ends were cut back, 0 bases at V and 0 bases at J, with 13 bases in the middle. Looked up from germline, CDR1 is SGHRS and CDR2 is YFSETQ. CDR3 length: 17 residues. The CDR3: CASSLDSVSTSGNTIYF. CDR3 nucleotide sequence: TGCGCCAGCAGCTTGGATTCAGTCTCAACCTCTGGAAACACCATATATTTT.

This clone has only one observation. The chain employs TRBV27 and TRBJ2-3; tentative D call: TRBD1 (5 bases). V lost 8 bases to trimming and J lost 5 bases, with 11 bases between them. CDR3 length equals 12 residues. Germline assignment: CDR1 MNHEY and CDR2 SMNVEV (reference sequence). CDR3 DNA sequence: TGTGCCAGCTGGGGCAGAGTAGATACGCAGTATTTT. Protein sequence: CASWGRVDTQYF.

V and J are TRBV29-1 and TRBJ1-1, with D possibly TRBD1 on 6 matching bases. With 4 bases removed from V and 0 bases from J, the gap between germline ends came to 9 bases. This CDR3 is 13 amino acids long. Germline lookup yields CDR1 SQVTM and CDR2 ANQGSEA. The CDR3 here is CSVVGQMNTEAFF. CDR3 DNA: TGCAGCGTTGTTGGACAGATGAACACTGAAGCTTTCTTT. Complete variable domain (other parts from reference TRBV29-1 and TRBJ1-1): SAVISQKPSRDICQRGTSLTIQCQVDSQVTMMFWYRQQPGQSLTLIATANQGSEATYESGFVIDKFPISRPNLTFSTLTVSNMSPEDSSIYLCSVVGQMNTEAFFGQGTRLTVV.

The gene calls are TRBV5-1 and TRBJ2-7, with TRBD1 matching 7 bases. The CDR3 is 15 amino acids. The junction had 11 bases not matched to a gene; V was cut back by 4 bases and J by 4 bases. The germline V gene has CDR1 SGHRS and CDR2 YFSETQ. The CDR3 protein is CASSLRTGISYEQYF. The CDR3, as DNA: TGCGCCAGCAGCCTCCGGACAGGTATCTCGTACGAGCAGTACTTC.

This clone was recorded a few times. The chain links TRBV6-5 to TRBJ1-4, with 8 nucleotides matching TRBD1. CDR3 size: 12 residues. J gave up 7 bases and V 9 bases, and 4 bases lay outside the gene matches. Germline CDR1 reads MNHEY; CDR2 reads SVGAGI. The CDR3 reads CASGQGFEKLFF. CDR3 coding DNA: TGTGCCAGTGGACAGGGATTTGAAAAACTGTTTTTT.

J is TRBJ2-7 and V is TRBV11-1; weak D call: TRBD1 (6 bases). In germline, CDR1 is SGHAT, CDR2 FQDESV (reference sequence). The CDR3 contains 15 residues. The V end was cut by 5 bases, the J end by 2 bases, with 16 bases between. The CDR3 region is CASSPPGTYTYEQYF. In DNA, the CDR3 is TGTGCCAGCAGCCCCCCCGGGACATATACCTACGAGCAGTACTTC.